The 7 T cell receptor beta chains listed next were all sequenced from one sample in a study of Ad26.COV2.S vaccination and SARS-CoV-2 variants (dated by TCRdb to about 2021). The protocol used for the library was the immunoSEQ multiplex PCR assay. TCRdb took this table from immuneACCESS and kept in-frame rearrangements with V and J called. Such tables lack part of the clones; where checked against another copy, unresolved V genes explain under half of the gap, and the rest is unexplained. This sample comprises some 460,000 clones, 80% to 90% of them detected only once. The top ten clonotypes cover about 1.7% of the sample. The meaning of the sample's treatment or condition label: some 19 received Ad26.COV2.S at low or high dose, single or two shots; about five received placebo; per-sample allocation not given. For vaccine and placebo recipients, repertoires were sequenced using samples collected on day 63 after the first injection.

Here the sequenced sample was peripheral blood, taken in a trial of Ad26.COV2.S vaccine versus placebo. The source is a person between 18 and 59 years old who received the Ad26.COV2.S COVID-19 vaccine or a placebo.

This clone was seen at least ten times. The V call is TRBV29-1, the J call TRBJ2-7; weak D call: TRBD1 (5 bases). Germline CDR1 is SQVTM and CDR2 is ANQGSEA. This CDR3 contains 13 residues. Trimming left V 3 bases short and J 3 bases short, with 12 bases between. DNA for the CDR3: TGCAGCGTTGAGGAAGGGGTCGACTACGAGCAGTACTTC. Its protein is CSVEEGVDYEQYF.

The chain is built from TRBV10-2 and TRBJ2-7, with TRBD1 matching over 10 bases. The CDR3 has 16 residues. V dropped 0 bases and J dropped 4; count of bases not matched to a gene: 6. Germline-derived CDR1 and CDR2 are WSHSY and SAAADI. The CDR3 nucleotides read TGCGCCAGCAGTGAGTCACCCGGGACAGGGGCTTACGAGCAGTACTTC. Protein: CASSESPGTGAYEQYF.

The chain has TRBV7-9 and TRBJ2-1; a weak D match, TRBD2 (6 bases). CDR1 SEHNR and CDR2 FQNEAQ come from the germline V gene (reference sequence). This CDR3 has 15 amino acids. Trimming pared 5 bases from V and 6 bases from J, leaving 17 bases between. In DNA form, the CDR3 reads TGTGCCAGCAGCCCGGCCGGGACTTCACTCAATGAGCAGTTCTTC. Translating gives CASSPAGTSLNEQFF. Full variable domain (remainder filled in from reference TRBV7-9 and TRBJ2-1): DTGVSQNPRHKITKRGQNVTFRCDPISEHNRLYWYRQTLGQGPEFLTYFQNEAQLEKSRLLSDRFSAERPKGSFSTLEIQRTEQGDSAMYLCASSPAGTSLNEQFFGPGTRLTVL.

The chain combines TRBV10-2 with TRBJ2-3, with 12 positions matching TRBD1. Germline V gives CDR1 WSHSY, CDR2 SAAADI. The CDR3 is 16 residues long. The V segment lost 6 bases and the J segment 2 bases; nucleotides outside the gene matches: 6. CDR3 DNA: TGCGCCAGCAGCCGGGGGACAGGGGGCACCACAGATACGCAGTATTTT. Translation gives CASSRGTGGTTDTQYF.

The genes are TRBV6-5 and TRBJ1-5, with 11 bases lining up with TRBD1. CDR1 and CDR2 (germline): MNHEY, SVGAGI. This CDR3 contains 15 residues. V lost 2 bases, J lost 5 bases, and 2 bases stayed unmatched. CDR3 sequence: CASSYTGQGDQPQHF. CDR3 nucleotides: TGTGCCAGCAGTTACACGGGACAGGGGGATCAGCCCCAGCATTTT.

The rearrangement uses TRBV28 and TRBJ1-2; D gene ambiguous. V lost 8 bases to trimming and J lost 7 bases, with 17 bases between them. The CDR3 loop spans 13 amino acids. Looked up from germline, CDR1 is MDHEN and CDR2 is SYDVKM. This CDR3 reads CASGAADERGYTF. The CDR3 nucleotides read TGTGCCAGCGGAGCTGCCGACGAACGTGGCTACACCTTC.

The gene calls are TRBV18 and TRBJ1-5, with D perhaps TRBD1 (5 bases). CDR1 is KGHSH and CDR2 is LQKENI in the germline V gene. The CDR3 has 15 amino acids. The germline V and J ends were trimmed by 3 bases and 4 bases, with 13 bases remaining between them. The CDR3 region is CASSPRVLNNQPQHF. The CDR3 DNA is TGTGCCAGCTCACCCAGGGTCCTAAATAATCAGCCCCAGCATTTT.